The 20 T cell receptor beta chains given below trace back to one sample, sequenced in a study of shared clonotypes between healthy human individuals. CD8 cells classed as naive were CD45RO-negative and positively selected for CCR7, excluding terminally differentiated effector memory CD45RA+ cells. Only in-frame clones appear in the TCRdb table, and some are missing; sequencing was by immunoSEQ multiplex PCR. The sample contains about 2 million clones, about 95% of which appear only once. Sequenced material: naive CD8+ T cells sorted from blood. All receptors come from a man aged 18 to 35 in good health.

This rearrangement joins TRBV5-1 to TRBJ2-2; 8 bases are a match to TRBD2. Per germline, CDR1 SGHRS and CDR2 YFSETQ. The CDR3 has 17 residues. After removal of 4 bases from V and 6 bases from J, the junction contained 14 bases not matched to a gene. CDR3 loop: CASSPPGRGERPGELFF. The CDR3 nucleotides are TGCGCCAGCAGCCCTCCCGGGAGGGGCGAAAGGCCCGGGGAGCTGTTTTTT.

The gene calls are TRBV6-5 and TRBJ2-5; the match to TRBD1 covers 7 bases. Per germline, CDR1 MNHEY and CDR2 SVGAGI. The CDR3 has 14 amino acids. The J segment lost 4 bases and the V segment lost 2 bases, leaving 4 bases of the junction unmatched. The CDR3 nucleotides read TGTGCCAGCAGTTACAGGGGGCATGGAGAGACCCAGTACTTC. This codes for CASSYRGHGETQYF.

In DNA form, the CDR3 reads TGTGCCAGCAGTGCAGCTAGCGGGGGGGCTTTGGAGACCCAGTACTTC. Protein sequence: CASSAASGGALETQYF. The rearrangement uses TRBV2 and TRBJ2-5; 12 bases are shared with TRBD2. Looked up from germline, CDR1 is SNHLY and CDR2 is FYNNEI. V trimming: 4 bases; J trimming: 5 bases; junction bases outside the gene matches: 8. This CDR3 is built from 16 residues.

This clone appeared once. This chain joins TRBV4-3 and TRBJ2-7; 7 bases align to TRBD2. The CDR3 runs to 15 residues. With V trimmed by 1 base and J by 5 bases, 8 bases remained unmatched. Germline V CDR1 and CDR2: LGHNA, YSLEER. Here the CDR3 reads CASSQGTSINHEQYF. The CDR3 DNA reads TGCGCCAGCAGCCAAGGGACTAGTATCAACCACGAGCAGTACTTC.

This clone was seen once. The chain couples TRBV30 to TRBJ2-1; possibly TRBD1 or TRBD2 for D (5 bases each). The CDR3 sequence is 12 residues long. Germline CDR1 and CDR2: GTSNPN and SVGIG (reference sequence). The V and J ends lost 3 bases and 13 bases respectively, with 16 bases between them. Here the CDR3 reads CAWRGPPRPQFF. In nucleotides, the CDR3 is TGTGCCTGGAGGGGACCTCCCCGCCCCCAGTTCTTC.

The V gene is TRBV28, the J gene TRBJ1-4; D not certain. CDR3 length: 13 residues. From germline, CDR1 is MDHEN and CDR2 SYDVKM. Trimming pared 3 bases from V and 7 bases from J, leaving 9 bases between. CDR3 bases: TGTGCCAGCAGTTTTGGCAGCCTTGAAAAACTGTTTTTT. Its protein is CASSFGSLEKLFF.

This sequence joins TRBV28 and TRBJ2-6, with TRBD2 identical over 7 bases. Looked up from germline, CDR1 is MDHEN and CDR2 is SYDVKM. Trimming at V came to 6 bases and at J to 2 bases, leaving 4 bases not matched to a gene. This CDR3 is built from 15 residues. The CDR3 nucleotides read TGTGCCAGCAGGGAGCGGGGTGCTGGGGCCAACGTCCTGACTTTC. Residues: CASRERGAGANVLTF.

This chain joins TRBV7-9 and TRBJ2-7; TRBD2 aligns across 9 bases. The CDR3 contains 13 residues. Germline CDR1 reads SEHNR; CDR2 reads FQNEAQ (reference sequence). Trimming took 6 bases from V and 7 from J; bases not matched to a gene: 7. For the CDR3, the DNA is TGTGCCAGCAGTGAGACTAGCGGTGTGGAGCAGTACTTC. This sequence encodes CASSETSGVEQYF.

This chain joins TRBV7-9 and TRBJ2-7; D ambiguous. CDR1 and CDR2 (germline): SEHNR, FQNEAQ (reference sequence). CDR3 length equals 14 residues. With 4 bases removed from V and 6 bases from J, the gap between germline ends came to 16 bases. CDR3 in amino acids: CASSSGARSPEQYF. The CDR3 bases are TGTGCCAGCAGCTCTGGAGCACGCTCCCCCGAGCAGTACTTC.

The chain couples TRBV7-9 to TRBJ2-1; 9 bases match TRBD2. The CDR3 runs to 15 residues. The germline gives CDR1 SEHNR, CDR2 FQNEAQ (reference sequence). V lost 5 bases, J lost 5 bases, and 7 bases stayed unmatched. The CDR3 nucleotides read TGTGCCAGCAGCCGTAGCGGGAGCTGGGACAATGAGCAGTTCTTC. Translating gives CASSRSGSWDNEQFF.

The chain links TRBV6-5 to TRBJ2-7; D is possibly TRBD1 (6 bases). V was pared by 6 bases and J by 0 bases, with 15 bases between. CDR1 and CDR2 from the germline V gene are MNHEY and SVGAGI. The CDR3 is 15 residues long. CDR3 bases: TGTGCCAGCAGGGACAGCCTCATGCCCTCCTACGAGCAGTACTTC. Its protein product is CASRDSLMPSYEQYF.

The J gene is TRBJ1-2, the V gene TRBV6-5, with a weak D call TRBD1 (5 bases). Trimming left V 8 bases short and J 2 bases short, with 12 bases between. The CDR3 sequence is 13 residues long. Germline CDR1 and CDR2: MNHEY and SVGAGI. The CDR3 DNA reads as TGTGCCAGCGGAGTGGGGCAGAACTATGGCTACACCTTC. Translation: CASGVGQNYGYTF.

Worth noting for this clone: Within the sample, other DNA sequences also encode this same CDR3. This chain uses TRBV9 with TRBJ2-7; the D gene is possibly TRBD1 (6 bases). The CDR3 is 13 amino acids. Germline V gene data show CDR1 as SGDLS and CDR2 as YYNGEE. V lost 0 bases to trimming and J lost 4 bases, with 8 bases between them. The CDR3 nucleotides read TGTGCCAGCAGCGTAGCCAGGGGATACGAGCAGTACTTC. This encodes CASSVARGYEQYF.

The J gene is TRBJ1-6, the V gene TRBV30; D unclear. Germline V lookup: CDR1 GTSNPN, CDR2 SVGIG (reference sequence). V was clipped by 4 bases and J by 3 bases, with 10 bases between them. The CDR3 is 14 residues long. CDR3 sequence reads: CAWNDENYNSPLHF. The CDR3, as DNA: TGTGCCTGGAACGACGAGAACTATAATTCACCCCTCCACTTT.

The chain links TRBV19 to TRBJ1-1, with D possibly matching TRBD1 (5 bases). This CDR3 has 14 amino acids. The germline V and J ends were trimmed by 4 bases and 1 base, with 10 bases remaining between them. Germline CDR1 is LNHDA and CDR2 is SQIVND (reference sequence). The CDR3 region is CASSTWTTNTEAFF. Here the CDR3 DNA reads TGTGCCAGTAGTACCTGGACAACGAACACTGAAGCTTTCTTT.

The chain combines TRBV7-9 with TRBJ1-1, with a weak D call TRBD1 (6 bases). Per the germline V gene, CDR1 is SEHNR and CDR2 is FQNEAQ (reference sequence). The length of the CDR3 is 16 residues. V lost 0 bases to trimming and J lost 11 bases, with 22 bases between them. The CDR3 loop reads CASSLAAGEPSGWAFF. The CDR3 bases are TGTGCCAGCAGCTTAGCGGCAGGGGAACCTAGCGGGTGGGCTTTCTTT.

This clone has only one observation. This chain connects TRBV6-5 to TRBJ1-2, with 8 bases matching TRBD1. With V trimmed by 10 bases and J by 4 bases, 8 bases remained unmatched. Germline CDR1 reads MNHEY; CDR2 reads SVGAGI. This CDR3 contains 13 residues. CDR3 loop: CATRYGQGYGYTF. The CDR3 DNA reads TGTGCCACCCGATATGGACAGGGCTATGGCTACACCTTC.

The chain joins TRBV30 to TRBJ2-1, with TRBD1 identical over 9 bases. CDR1 is GTSNPN and CDR2 is SVGIG in the germline V gene (reference sequence). Trimming at V came to 1 base and at J to 7 bases, leaving 2 bases not matched to a gene. The CDR3 loop spans 13 amino acids. CDR3: CAWSDRGLNEQFF. For the CDR3, the DNA is TGTGCCTGGAGTGACAGGGGGCTAAATGAGCAGTTCTTC.

V and J are TRBV27 and TRBJ2-2; D ambiguous. The germline gives CDR1 MNHEY, CDR2 SMNVEV (reference sequence). This CDR3 comprises 14 residues. The V end lost 4 bases, the J end lost 0 bases, and 6 bases lay between the germline ends. This CDR3 is CASSSSPNTGELFF. DNA of the CDR3: TGTGCCAGCAGTTCCTCCCCGAACACCGGGGAGCTGTTTTTT.

The DNA for the CDR3 is TGTGCCAGCAGCGTAGATGACAGGGCGAGTGAAGCTTTCTTT. Residues: CASSVDDRASEAFF. The V and J genes are TRBV9 and TRBJ1-1; 7 positions match TRBD1. This CDR3 has 14 amino acids. Germline lookup yields CDR1 SGDLS and CDR2 YYNGEE. J gave up 7 bases and V 0 bases, and 6 bases lay outside the gene matches.